Listed below are T cell receptor beta chains from one sample, sequenced in a study of T cell repertoires in cytomegalovirus infection. TCRdb passed the reads through MiXCR, listing each CDR3 protein once. Here the sample spans 750,000 to 950,000 distinct CDR3 sequences, 25% to 30% being singletons. Antigens for these TCRs are unknown. Specimen: cultured CD8+ T cells from PBMCs, collected from culture after CMV antigen stimulation. These receptors were taken from a human donor in good health (CMV status not recorded). Some clones in this sample may be carry-over from other donors' samples. Both conserved end residues are part of each CDR3. D genes are given only for firm matches. Expanded clones are given a class, and other clones once, few, many or no size at all.

CDR3 DNA,CDR3 protein,D gene,J gene,clone size,V gene
TGTGCCACCAGTAGGGGAGGGGATAATCAGCCCCAGCATTTT,CATSRGGDNQPQHF,NA,TRBJ1-5,NA,TRBV24-1
TGTGCCAGCAGCTTAGTCCCGGTGGGTGCCACTAGCACAGATACGCAGTATTTT,CASSLVPVGATSTDTQYF,NA,TRBJ2-3,many,TRBV7-6
TGTGCCAGCAGTTCAAAGGTCAGACGTCTAATGAACACTGAAGCTTTCTTT,CASSSKVRRLMNTEAFF,NA,TRBJ1-1,NA,TRBV28
TGTGCCAGCACCGGGACGTCGGGGGGCTACACCTTC,CASTGTSGGYTF,NA,TRBJ1-2,NA,TRBV25-1
TGTGCCAGCAAATTGCTGGACAGGGGGACGAATAGCTACACCTTC,CASKLLDRGTNSYTF,TRBD1,TRBJ1-2,NA,TRBV19
TGTGCCAGCAGTTACGCTTTAGCGGGGGGGCGGTTAGATACGCAGTATTTT,CASSYALAGGRLDTQYF,TRBD2,TRBJ2-3,NA,TRBV6-5
TGTGCCAGCAGTCTGACAGGGTACACCGGGGAGCTGTTTTTT,CASSLTGYTGELFF,TRBD1,TRBJ2-2,many,TRBV12-3/TRBV12-4
TGCGCCAGCAGTGAGAGGGGGATTAGCAATCAGCCCCAGCATTTT,CASSERGISNQPQHF,NA,TRBJ1-5,NA,TRBV10-2
TGTGCCAGCAGCTTAGCAATATCAGGGGCCATCAAAAACATTCAGTACTTC,CASSLAISGAIKNIQYF,NA,TRBJ2-4,many,TRBV7-8
TGTGCCAGCAGCTTGAACAGGGGAAATGGCTACACCTTC,CASSLNRGNGYTF,TRBD1,TRBJ1-2,NA,TRBV7-2
TGTGCCAGCAGTTACAACTTAGGTGGACAAGTCAACACTGAAGCTTTCTTT,CASSYNLGGQVNTEAFF,NA,TRBJ1-1,many,TRBV6-5
TGTGCCAGCAGTCAGACTAGCGGGGGTTGGCAAGAGACCCAGTACTTC,CASSQTSGGWQETQYF,TRBD2,TRBJ2-5,NA,TRBV6-5
TGTGCCAGCAGCTTCTGGGGGCGTCGGGTAGATACGCAGTATTTT,CASSFWGRRVDTQYF,NA,TRBJ2-3,many,TRBV7-2
TGTGCTAGCAGCTTAGATCCAGGTTTCTCCTACAATGAGCAGTTCTTC,CASSLDPGFSYNEQFF,NA,TRBJ2-1,NA,TRBV7-7
TGTGCCAGCAGCTTAGCGACCGGGGCAGATCGCAGGTACACCGGGGAGCTGTTTTTT,CASSLATGADRRYTGELFF,NA,TRBJ2-2,few,TRBV12-3/TRBV12-4
TGTGCCAGCAGTGGACACGGTCCCTACAATGAGCAGTTCTTC,CASSGHGPYNEQFF,NA,TRBJ2-1,few,TRBV12-3/TRBV12-4
TGTGCCAGCAGCCCCGAGGACAGGGAGGGACCTGGCTATGGCTACACCTTC,CASSPEDREGPGYGYTF,TRBD1,TRBJ1-2,NA,TRBV9
TGTGCCAGTACAATCTCTGGGGCCAACGTCCTGACTTTC,CASTISGANVLTF,NA,TRBJ2-6,NA,TRBV19
TGTGCCAGTGGTGTACAGGGGTCTACTATAGATGGCTACACCTTC,CASGVQGSTIDGYTF,TRBD1,TRBJ1-2,NA,TRBV19
TGTGCCAGCGTAATATACAATGAGCAGTTCTTC,CASVIYNEQFF,NA,TRBJ2-1,NA,TRBV2
TGCAGTGCTAGAAACCGGGACAGGTATAGGCCCCAGCATTTT,CSARNRDRYRPQHF,TRBD1,TRBJ1-5,few,TRBV20-1
TGTGCCAGTCTACAGGGGGCGATCCATGGCTACACCTTC,CASLQGAIHGYTF,TRBD1,TRBJ1-2,NA,TRBV6-8
TGTGCCAGCAGTTTACAGCGGGGGGGCCGGGGGACCCAGTACTTT,CASSLQRGGRGTQYF,TRBD2,TRBJ2-5,NA,TRBV27
TGTGCCAGCAGCCTGGGACAGGGGCTCACAGATACGCAGTATTTT,CASSLGQGLTDTQYF,TRBD1,TRBJ2-3,NA,TRBV12-3/TRBV12-4
TGTGCCAGTGGAGGCAGGCCGAACACTGAAGCTTTCTTT,CASGGRPNTEAFF,NA,TRBJ1-1,many,TRBV7-9
TGCGCCAGCAGCCCAGGGGACAGCTCCTACGAGCAGTACTTC,CASSPGDSSYEQYF,TRBD1,TRBJ2-7,few,TRBV4-1
TGTGCCAGCAGTTCCGGGGACAGGGCCTACAATGAGCAGTTCTTC,CASSSGDRAYNEQFF,TRBD1,TRBJ2-1,NA,TRBV27
TGTGCCAGCAGCTCCTGGACCAGGGGGCAAGAGACCCAGTACTTC,CASSSWTRGQETQYF,TRBD1,TRBJ2-5,few,TRBV7-6
TGTGCCAGCAGCTCCCCCGTGGAATCCCGAACTGAAGCTTTCTTT,CASSSPVESRTEAFF,NA,TRBJ1-1,many,TRBV7-9
TGTGCCAGCAGCAGCCGGGACTTTTCCTACAATGAGCAGTTCTTC,CASSSRDFSYNEQFF,NA,TRBJ2-1,NA,TRBV11-3
TGTGCCAGCAGTGTTGGGGGGCAGACTGAAGCTTTCTTT,CASSVGGQTEAFF,NA,TRBJ1-1,NA,TRBV27
TGTGCCAACAGAAGACAATTGGACACTGAAGCTTTCTTT,CANRRQLDTEAFF,NA,TRBJ1-1,few,TRBV19
TGTGCCAGTAGTATCCAGGGGGCATACAGTGAAGATACGCAGTATTTT,CASSIQGAYSEDTQYF,TRBD1,TRBJ2-3,few,TRBV19
TGCAGTGCTAGAGATCGGACAGGGACTGAAGCTTTCTTT,CSARDRTGTEAFF,TRBD1,TRBJ1-1,NA,TRBV20-1
TGTGCCAGCGAACGGGATGCCACTGAAGCTTTCTTT,CASERDATEAFF,NA,TRBJ1-1,NA,TRBV6-2/TRBV6-3
TGTGCCAGCAGCTCATCGGGACAGGGGCACACTGAAGCTTTCTTT,CASSSSGQGHTEAFF,TRBD1,TRBJ1-1,NA,TRBV7-4
TGCGCCAGCAGCCAGGCTTGGACAGGGGCCCAGCCCCAGCATTTT,CASSQAWTGAQPQHF,TRBD1,TRBJ1-5,NA,TRBV4-1
TGTGCCAGGCCGTCCCAAGGGGAGCTGTTTTTT,CARPSQGELFF,NA,TRBJ2-2,NA,TRBV27
TGTGCCAGCAGCTTAGGCAGCCGGGGGATGGGAACTGAAGCTTTCTTT,CASSLGSRGMGTEAFF,NA,TRBJ1-1,many,TRBV7-8
TGTGCCACCAGCAGAGATCCTCTGCGGGGGGCCGACGGTGAGCAGTTCTTC,CATSRDPLRGADGEQFF,TRBD2,TRBJ2-1,NA,TRBV15
TGCGCCAGCAGCCAAGTCTGGTCTGGGGCCAACGTCCTGACTTTC,CASSQVWSGANVLTF,NA,TRBJ2-6,NA,TRBV4-3
TGTGCCAGCATGGGACACTCTCCGCCCCAGCATTTT,CASMGHSPPQHF,NA,TRBJ1-5,few,TRBV2
TGTGCCAGCAGCTTTGACTTTTCGAACACCGGGGAGCTGTTTTTT,CASSFDFSNTGELFF,NA,TRBJ2-2,few,TRBV7-8
TGTGCCAGCAGTACAAAGGGGGCTGGCGACAATCAGCCCCAGCATTTT,CASSTKGAGDNQPQHF,TRBD1,TRBJ1-5,NA,TRBV5-8
TGTGCCAGCAGCCCCAGGGGAGAGGTCGGGCTTGCGGAAAAACTGTTTTTT,CASSPRGEVGLAEKLFF,NA,TRBJ1-4,few,TRBV6-6
TGCGCCAGCAGTCGACGGGGGTATGGCTACGAGCAGTACTTC,CASSRRGYGYEQYF,NA,TRBJ2-7,NA,TRBV10-2
TGTGCCAGCAGTTACCAGCGGGGACAGGAGACCCAGTACTTC,CASSYQRGQETQYF,NA,TRBJ2-5,few,TRBV6-6
TGTGCCAGCAGCTCCAGCCCCAGACTAGCGGGGGGGCCCGTGGACACCGGGGAGCTGTTTTTT,CASSSSPRLAGGPVDTGELFF,TRBD2,TRBJ2-2,few,TRBV7-8
TGTGCCATCAGTGAGTCGGCGGCGGATGAAGCTTTCTTT,CAISESAADEAFF,NA,TRBJ1-1,few,TRBV10-3
TGTGCCAGCAGCTTGGCCCCCACTGAAGCTTTCTTT,CASSLAPTEAFF,NA,TRBJ1-1,few,TRBV5-5
TGTGCCAGCAGTTTAGAGTATCCTGGAGCAGGTGAGCAGTTCTTC,CASSLEYPGAGEQFF,NA,TRBJ2-1,NA,TRBV27
TGTGCCAGCAGCTTTCTAGCGGGGGGGAATCTGGGCTCCTACAATGAGCAGTTCTTC,CASSFLAGGNLGSYNEQFF,TRBD2,TRBJ2-1,few,TRBV7-6
TGTGCCAGCAGTTTAGGGTCCAAAAACATTCAGTACTTC,CASSLGSKNIQYF,NA,TRBJ2-4,NA,TRBV27
TGTGCCAGCAGCCTCGGATCGGGACAGGGAGAGACCCAGTACTTC,CASSLGSGQGETQYF,TRBD1,TRBJ2-5,NA,TRBV12-3/TRBV12-4
TGTGCCAGCAGCCCCGGGCCCCTAAGAGATGGCTACACCTTC,CASSPGPLRDGYTF,NA,TRBJ1-2,many,TRBV7-2
TGTGCCAACAGTACGGGACAGCTACATGGCTACACCTTC,CANSTGQLHGYTF,TRBD1,TRBJ1-2,once,TRBV27
TGCAGTGCTAGAGGCCCAGGGTACTACGAGCAGTACTTC,CSARGPGYYEQYF,NA,TRBJ2-7,once,TRBV20-1
TGTGCCAGCAGCTTACTAGGTACAGGGGGTTCCTACGAGCAGTACTTC,CASSLLGTGGSYEQYF,TRBD1,TRBJ2-7,many,TRBV7-2
TGTGCCAGCAGCCCCGGGACAGTTGAAAAACTGTTTTTT,CASSPGTVEKLFF,TRBD1,TRBJ1-4,NA,TRBV7-9